Below are 20 T cell receptor beta chains sequenced from a single sample in a study of shared clonotypes between healthy human individuals (TCRdb year 2020). CD8 naive samples consisted of CD45RO-negative cells that were positively selected for CCR7, yielding a CD45RA+CCR7+ population without TemRA cells. Library preparation used the immunoSEQ multiplex PCR assay. Held by TCRdb, this immuneACCESS table contains in-frame sequences only and omits some clones. Under half of the omission traces to an unresolved V gene where checked; the cause of the rest is unknown. The sample yields about 2.1 million clones; 90% to 95% were counted once. The ten largest clonotypes hold 1.5% to 2% of the sample. Sample: naive CD8+ T cells from PBMCs. Per the publication, the cell subset or site label means: CD45RA+CCR7+. The source is a man aged 18-30 years in good health. Some clones in this sample may be carry-over from other donors' samples.

The chain carries TRBV7-9 and TRBJ2-6, with 10 bases lining up with TRBD1. CDR3 size: 19 residues. V was pared by 7 bases and J by 4 bases, with 16 bases of the junction left unmatched. CDR1 and CDR2 from the germline V gene are SEHNR and FQNEAQ (reference sequence). The CDR3 nucleotides are TGTGCCAGCACCTCAGGACGGGGGACAGGGGCACGGGGGGCCAACGTCCTGACTTTC. Translation: CASTSGRGTGARGANVLTF. The full variable domain, completed using reference TRBV7-9 and TRBJ2-6, is DTGVSQNPRHKITKRGQNVTFRCDPISEHNRLYWYRQTLGQGPEFLTYFQNEAQLEKSRLLSDRFSAERPKGSFSTLEIQRTEQGDSAMYLCASTSGRGTGARGANVLTFGAGSRLTVL.

This chain links TRBV4-1 with TRBJ2-7; D call uncertain. Trimming removed 0 bases from V and 0 bases from J, with 12 bases in between. The length of the CDR3 is 16 residues. Germline CDR1 MGHRA, CDR2 YSYEKL. In nucleotides, the CDR3 is TGCGCCAGCAGCCAAGATTCCACAGTAACCTCCTACGAGCAGTACTTC. It encodes CASSQDSTVTSYEQYF.

This sequence joins TRBV7-9 and TRBJ2-7; 9 positions match TRBD1. The CDR3 extends over 16 amino acids. With 10 bases clipped from V and 2 bases from J, the junction kept 15 bases outside the gene matches. Germline CDR1 is SEHNR and CDR2 is FQNEAQ (reference sequence). CDR3: CATTPGLDRGTYEQYF. The CDR3, as DNA: TGTGCCACCACCCCAGGCCTGGACAGGGGAACCTACGAGCAGTACTTC.

As concerns this clone: Additional DNA sequences in this sample encode the identical CDR3. The genes are TRBV5-1 and TRBJ2-6; the D is unclear. Trimming removed 4 bases at V and 0 bases at J, with 2 bases between. Germline CDR1 and CDR2: SGHRS and YFSETQ. The CDR3 consists of 13 residues. DNA for the CDR3: TGCGCCAGCAGCCCCTCTGGGGCCAACGTCCTGACTTTC. It specifies CASSPSGANVLTF.

The V call is TRBV2, the J call TRBJ2-3, with TRBD2 identical over 8 bases. Trimming took 4 bases from V and 0 from J; bases not matched to a gene: 12. The germline CDR1 and CDR2 sequences are SNHLY and FYNNEI. The CDR3 runs to 18 residues. CDR3 residues: CASSGVAGRWASTDTQYF. The DNA for the CDR3 is TGTGCCAGCAGTGGAGTAGCGGGAAGGTGGGCTAGCACAGATACGCAGTATTTT.

This clone showed up just once. The chain links TRBV19 to TRBJ2-1, with no clear D. CDR3 length: 13 amino acids. The germline V gene encodes CDR1 LNHDA and CDR2 SQIVND (reference sequence). The CDR3 DNA sequence: TGTGCGAGCTCGCCGAGTGCGGTTGGTGAGCAGTTCTTC. Translated: CASSPSAVGEQFF.

The chain couples TRBV19 to TRBJ2-1; D not certain. Germline CDR1 and CDR2: LNHDA and SQIVND (reference sequence). The CDR3 runs to 12 residues. V lost 5 bases, J lost 5 bases, and 7 bases lay in between. For the CDR3, the DNA is TGTGCCAGTAGTTTTACAAACAATGAGCAGTTCTTC. It is translated as CASSFTNNEQFF.

The V and J genes are TRBV29-1 and TRBJ2-6, with TRBD1 identical over 9 bases. V was clipped by 6 bases and J by 0 bases; unmatched bases: 9. CDR1 is SQVTM and CDR2 is ANQGSEA in the germline V gene. The CDR3 has 17 amino acids. As DNA, the CDR3 is TGCAGCGTGCCCTCGTGGGACAGGGACTCTGGGGCCAACGTCCTGACTTTC. Encoded protein: CSVPSWDRDSGANVLTF.

J is TRBJ2-3 and V is TRBV7-7, with D perhaps TRBD1 or TRBD2 (5 bases each). The germline V gene encodes CDR1 SSHAT and CDR2 FNYEAQ (reference sequence). The CDR3 covers 15 residues. V lost 3 bases to trimming and J lost 2 bases, with 12 bases between them. The chain's CDR3 is CASSFRAGLTDTQYF. The CDR3 DNA reads as TGTGCCAGCAGCTTCAGGGCGGGCCTCACAGATACGCAGTATTTT.

This clone was observed a handful of times. The same CDR3 also results from other DNA sequences found in this sample. J is TRBJ1-1 and V is TRBV6-5; TRBD1 matches 9 bases. Trimming at V came to 6 bases and at J to 1 base, leaving 3 bases not matched to a gene. Germline CDR1 and CDR2: MNHEY and SVGAGI. This CDR3 is built from 14 residues. DNA for the CDR3: TGTGCCAGCAGCTGGGGACAGGGGAACACTGAAGCTTTCTTT. It yields the protein CASSWGQGNTEAFF.

The chain couples TRBV15 to TRBJ2-3, with D maybe TRBD2 (6 bases). This CDR3 contains 17 residues. Deletions cut 0 bases from V and 1 base from J, with 14 bases between. Per the germline V gene, CDR1 is LNHNV and CDR2 is YYDKDF (reference sequence). This CDR3 reads CATSRDWGELGTDTQYF. CDR3 DNA sequence: TGTGCCACCAGCAGAGATTGGGGGGAACTGGGCACAGATACGCAGTATTTT.

The chain links TRBV29-1 to TRBJ1-1; D ambiguous. There are 16 residues in the CDR3. V was trimmed by 5 bases and J by 1 base, leaving 20 bases between them. Germline V CDR1 and CDR2: SQVTM, ANQGSEA. The CDR3 sequence is CSVILASAQANTEAFF. The CDR3 region has the DNA TGCAGCGTTATATTAGCGTCCGCGCAGGCGAACACTGAAGCTTTCTTT.

This clone was observed once. This sequence joins TRBV19 and TRBJ2-2; D is unresolved. The germline V gene encodes CDR1 LNHDA and CDR2 SQIVND (reference sequence). V was cut by 1 base and J by 6 bases, with 6 bases left in between. The length of the CDR3 is 13 residues. The CDR3 bases are TGTGCCAGTAGTATAGGATTCCCCGGGGAGCTGTTTTTT. It translates to CASSIGFPGELFF.

CDR3 DNA sequence: TGTGCCAGTAGCCCTGGAGGGGAGGGTCAGCCCCAGCATTTT. Protein sequence: CASSPGGEGQPQHF. The chain recombines TRBV19 with TRBJ1-5; the D gene is possibly TRBD1 (5 bases). This CDR3 spans 14 amino acids. With 6 bases removed from V and 6 bases from J, the gap between germline ends came to 15 bases. From germline, CDR1 is LNHDA and CDR2 SQIVND (reference sequence). The full variable domain, its missing parts supplied by reference TRBV19 and TRBJ1-5, is DGGITQSPKYLFRKEGQNVTLSCEQNLNHDAMYWYRQDPGQGLRLIYYSQIVNDFQKGDIAEGYSVSREKKESFPLTVTSAQKNPTAFYLCASSPGGEGQPQHFGDGTRLSIL.

V gene TRBV9 combines with J gene TRBJ1-2; D ambiguous. Germline-derived CDR1 and CDR2 are SGDLS and YYNGEE. This CDR3 has 16 amino acids. V gave up 0 bases and J gave up 2 bases, with 14 bases separating them. The CDR3 protein is CASSVAGGPSNYGYTF. CDR3 nucleotides: TGTGCCAGCAGCGTAGCTGGAGGACCTAGCAACTATGGCTACACCTTC.

Regarding this clone: The identical CDR3 is also encoded by other nucleotide sequences in the sample. In nucleotides, the CDR3 is TGTGCCAGCAGCTTTGGGGTAACCTACGAGCAGTACTTC. As protein: CASSFGVTYEQYF. The V call is TRBV7-2, the J call TRBJ2-7, with D uncertain. Germline values: CDR1 SGHTA, CDR2 FQGNSA. The CDR3 is 13 amino acids. V lost 3 bases and J lost 2, with 8 bases in between.

This clone appeared a few times. The chain couples TRBV5-4 to TRBJ1-5; D gene uncertain. Trimming left V 0 bases short and J 5 bases short, with 3 bases between. CDR1 and CDR2 from the germline V gene are SGHNT and YYREEE (reference sequence). The CDR3 covers 12 residues. This CDR3 reads CASSLDDQPQHF. The CDR3 DNA follows: TGTGCCAGCAGCTTGGACGATCAGCCCCAGCATTTT. The full variable domain, rest sourced from reference TRBV5-4 and TRBJ1-5, is ETGVTQSPTHLIKTRGQQVTLRCSSQSGHNTVSWYQQALGQGPQFIFQYYREEENGRGNFPPRFSGLQFPNYSSELNVNALELDDSALYLCASSLDDQPQHFGDGTRLSIL.

The gene calls are TRBV5-1 and TRBJ2-1; either TRBD1 or TRBD2 may fit D (5 bases each). The V end was cut by 3 bases, the J end by 6 bases, with 13 bases between. Germline CDR1 SGHRS, CDR2 YFSETQ. The CDR3 loop spans 14 amino acids. The CDR3 loop is CASSSSWGINEQFF. CDR3 DNA: TGCGCCAGCAGCTCATCGTGGGGGATCAATGAGCAGTTCTTC.

The chain uses TRBV27 and TRBJ2-6; D gene ambiguous. With 3 bases removed from V and 3 bases from J, the gap between germline ends came to 6 bases. CDR1 and CDR2 (germline): MNHEY, SMNVEV (reference sequence). This CDR3 contains 14 residues. This CDR3 is CASSFSVGANVLTF. The CDR3 DNA reads as TGTGCCAGCAGTTTCTCAGTTGGGGCCAACGTCCTGACTTTC.

The CDR3 loop reads CANGDSTYNEQFF. In DNA form, the CDR3 reads TGTGCCAACGGGGACTCCACCTACAATGAGCAGTTCTTC. The chain uses TRBV2 and TRBJ2-1, with D tentatively TRBD2 (6 bases). The CDR3 loop spans 13 amino acids. V was shortened by 10 bases and J by 2 bases, with 12 bases between the two germline ends. Germline V gives CDR1 SNHLY, CDR2 FYNNEI. Based on the CDR3 plus reference TRBV2 and TRBJ2-1, the full variable domain is EPEVTQTPSHQVTQMGQEVILRCVPISNHLYFYWYRQILGQKVEFLVSFYNNEISEKSEIFDDQFSVERPDGSNFTLKIRSTKLEDSAMYFCANGDSTYNEQFFGPGTRLTVL.